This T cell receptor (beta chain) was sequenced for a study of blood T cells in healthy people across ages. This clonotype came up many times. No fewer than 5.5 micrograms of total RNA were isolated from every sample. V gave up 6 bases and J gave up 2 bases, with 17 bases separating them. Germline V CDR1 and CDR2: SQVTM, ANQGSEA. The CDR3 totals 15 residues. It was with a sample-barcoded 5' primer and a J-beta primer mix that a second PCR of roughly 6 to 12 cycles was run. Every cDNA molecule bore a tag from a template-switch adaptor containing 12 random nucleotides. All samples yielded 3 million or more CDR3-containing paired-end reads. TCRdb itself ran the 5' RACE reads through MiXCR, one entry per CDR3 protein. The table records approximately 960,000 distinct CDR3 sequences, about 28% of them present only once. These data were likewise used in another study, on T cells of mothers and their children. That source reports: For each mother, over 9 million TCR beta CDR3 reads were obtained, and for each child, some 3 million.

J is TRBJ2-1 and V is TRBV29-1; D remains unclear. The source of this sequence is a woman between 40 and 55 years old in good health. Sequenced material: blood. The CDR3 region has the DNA TGCAGCGTCGGACCAGGCGATAAGGCCTACAATGAGCAGTTCTTC. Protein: CSVGPGDKAYNEQFF.